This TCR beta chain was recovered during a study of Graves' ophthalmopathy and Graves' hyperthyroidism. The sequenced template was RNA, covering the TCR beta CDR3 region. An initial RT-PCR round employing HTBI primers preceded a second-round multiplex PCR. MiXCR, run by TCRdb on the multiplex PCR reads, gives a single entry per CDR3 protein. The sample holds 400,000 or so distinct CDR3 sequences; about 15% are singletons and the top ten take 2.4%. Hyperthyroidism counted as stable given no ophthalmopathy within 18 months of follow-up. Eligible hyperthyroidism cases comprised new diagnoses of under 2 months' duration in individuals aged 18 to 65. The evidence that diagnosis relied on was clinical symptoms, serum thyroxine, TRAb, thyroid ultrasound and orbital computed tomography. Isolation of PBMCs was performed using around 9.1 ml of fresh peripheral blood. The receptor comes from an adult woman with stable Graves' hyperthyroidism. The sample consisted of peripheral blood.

The CDR3: CASSPSGTGLNEAFF. CDR3 nucleotide sequence: TGTGCCAGCAGCCCTTCTGGGACAGGCCTTAATGAAGCTTTCTTT. The chain couples TRBV7-2 to TRBJ1-1, with TRBD1 matching 8 bases. Germline assignment: CDR1 SGHTA and CDR2 FQGNSA. Unmatched junction bases numbered 12, after V lost 5 bases and J lost 7 bases. CDR3 length equals 15 residues. The full variable domain, its missing parts supplied by reference TRBV7-2 and TRBJ1-1, is GAGVSQSPSNKVTEKGKDVELRCDPISGHTALYWYRQSLGQGLEFLIYFQGNSAPDKSGLPSDRFSAERTGGSVSTLTIQRTQQEDSAVYLCASSPSGTGLNEAFFGQGTRLTVV.